Listed below are T cell receptor beta chains from one sample, sequenced in a study of blood T cell repertoires in COVID-19. The repertoire was sequenced with immunoSEQ multiplex PCR; TCRdb's copy has only in-frame clones and lacks some. The sample lists about 69,000 clones; 80% to 85% were seen once. The material sequenced was peripheral blood. The receptor set was obtained from a woman older than 75 with acute or convalescent COVID-19. Each CDR3 is given with its conserved first and last residue. Each record gives: CDR3 length, V gene, D gene, CDR3 protein. The D gene is left open where the match is weak.

len: 17
v_gene: TRBV5-1
d_gene: NA
CDR3aa: CASSLQGGLSSYNEQFF

len: 17
v_gene: TRBV7-2
d_gene: TRBD2
CDR3aa: CASSLALFRAGEAEQFF

len: 15
v_gene: TRBV9
d_gene: NA
CDR3aa: CASSIQGFGANVLTF

len: 15
v_gene: TRBV9
d_gene: TRBD1
CDR3aa: CASSGNRGLAGELFF

len: 18
v_gene: TRBV5-1
d_gene: TRBD2
CDR3aa: CASSLGNSGGPSTDTQYF

len: 16
v_gene: TRBV27
d_gene: NA
CDR3aa: CASSLSTDSSYNEQFF

len: 15
v_gene: TRBV7-2
d_gene: NA
CDR3aa: CASSLEGYRVGGYTF

len: 14
v_gene: TRBV29-1
d_gene: NA
CDR3aa: CSVQVTGKNTEAFF

len: 15
v_gene: TRBV5-1
d_gene: NA
CDR3aa: CASSARTGVNNEQFF

len: 15
v_gene: TRBV9
d_gene: NA
CDR3aa: CASSVGQEAKNIQYF

len: 14
v_gene: TRBV14
d_gene: TRBD2
CDR3aa: CASSHLAGKETQYF

len: 14
v_gene: TRBV18
d_gene: TRBD1
CDR3aa: CASSPTQGATEAFF

len: 14
v_gene: TRBV7-8
d_gene: NA
CDR3aa: CASRLAGPNSGQFF

len: 15
v_gene: TRBV7-6
d_gene: NA
CDR3aa: CASSLAGGAGEKLFF

len: 14
v_gene: TRBV5-1
d_gene: NA
CDR3aa: CASSLGRGWTEAFF

len: 14
v_gene: TRBV18
d_gene: TRBD1
CDR3aa: CASSPSQGATGYTF

len: 15
v_gene: TRBV11-2
d_gene: NA
CDR3aa: CASSLDPGWDSPLHF

len: 16
v_gene: TRBV15
d_gene: TRBD2
CDR3aa: CATSRDYSGVAGEQYF

len: 13
v_gene: TRBV29-1
d_gene: TRBD1
CDR3aa: CSILGQGEETQYF

len: 14
v_gene: TRBV7-9
d_gene: NA
CDR3aa: CASSSAGSTDTQYF

len: 14
v_gene: TRBV18
d_gene: TRBD1
CDR3aa: CASSWTGVNEKLFF

len: 13
v_gene: TRBV10-3
d_gene: NA
CDR3aa: CAISEQVHNEQFF

len: 15
v_gene: TRBV15
d_gene: TRBD2
CDR3aa: CATSRDSGREETQYF

len: 14
v_gene: TRBV28
d_gene: NA
CDR3aa: CASSRNGGGETQYF

len: 16
v_gene: TRBV3-1/TRBV3-2
d_gene: NA
CDR3aa: CASSQGGRGGNQPQHF

len: 16
v_gene: TRBV7-2
d_gene: TRBD1
CDR3aa: CASSFRTGVSYNEQFF

len: 15
v_gene: TRBV19
d_gene: TRBD1
CDR3aa: CASSGNRGSNEKLFF

len: 12
v_gene: TRBV11-1
d_gene: NA
CDR3aa: CASSSGRDTQYF

len: 15
v_gene: TRBV5-1
d_gene: TRBD2
CDR3aa: CASSLPGSGGETQYF